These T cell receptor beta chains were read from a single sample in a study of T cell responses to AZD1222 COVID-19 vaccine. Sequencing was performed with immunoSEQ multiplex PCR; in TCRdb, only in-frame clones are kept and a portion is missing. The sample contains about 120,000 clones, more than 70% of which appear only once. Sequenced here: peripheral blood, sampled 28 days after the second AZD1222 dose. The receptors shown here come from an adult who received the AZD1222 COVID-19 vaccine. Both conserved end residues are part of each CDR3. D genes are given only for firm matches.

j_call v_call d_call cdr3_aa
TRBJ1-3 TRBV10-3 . CAILLSGNTIYF
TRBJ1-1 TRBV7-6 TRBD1 CASSSEGAVNTEAFF
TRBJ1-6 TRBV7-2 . CASSLRRVQSPLHF
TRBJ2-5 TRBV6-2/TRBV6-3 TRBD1 CASSSHDRGEETQYF
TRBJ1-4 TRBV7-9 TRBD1 CATTWDSTNEKLFF
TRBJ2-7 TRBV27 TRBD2 CASVPLAGGSHEQYF
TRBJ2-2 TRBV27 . CASTPGAGVNTGELFF
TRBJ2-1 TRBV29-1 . CSAEAPQFF
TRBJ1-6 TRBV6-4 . CAGRDNYNSPLHF
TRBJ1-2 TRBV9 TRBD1 CASSVMTGGNYGYTF
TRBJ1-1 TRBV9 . CASSGGQNTEAFF
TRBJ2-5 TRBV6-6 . CASSYRAGETQYF
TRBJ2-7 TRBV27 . CASSGDSSYEQYF
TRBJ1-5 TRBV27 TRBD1 CASSLAGGFDQPQHF
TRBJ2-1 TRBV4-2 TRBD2 CASSQGSGGYNEQFF
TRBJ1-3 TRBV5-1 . CASSLGGAGNTIYF
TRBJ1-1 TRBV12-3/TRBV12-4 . CASSLQGDTEAFF
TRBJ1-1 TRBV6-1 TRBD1 CASSESTGAGAEAFF
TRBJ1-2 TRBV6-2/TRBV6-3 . CASSYSAEGIGYGYTF
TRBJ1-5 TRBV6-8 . CASRTPDQPQHF
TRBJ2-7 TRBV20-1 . CSASSAGDFYEQYF
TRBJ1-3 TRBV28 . CASRALELSGNTIYF
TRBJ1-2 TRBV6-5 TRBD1 CASSRRSGQGYGYTF
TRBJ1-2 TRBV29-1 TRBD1 CSTRGGQGVVGSLGYTF
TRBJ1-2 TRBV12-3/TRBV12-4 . CATTPYRNYGYTF
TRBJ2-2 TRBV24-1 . CAAARGVETGELFF
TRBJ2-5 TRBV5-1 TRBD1 CASSPDRGRETQYF
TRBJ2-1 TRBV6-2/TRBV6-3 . CASSIGRLGVNEQFF
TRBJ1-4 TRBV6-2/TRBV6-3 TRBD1 CASSYGRGASATNEKLFF
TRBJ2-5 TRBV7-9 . CASSRDRIEETQYF
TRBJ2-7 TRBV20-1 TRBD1 CSASRQGQAYEQYF
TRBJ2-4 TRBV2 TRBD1 CASQFFAGTGGNIQYF
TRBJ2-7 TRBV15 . CATSWTHGSSYEQYF
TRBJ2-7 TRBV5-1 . CASSLAGDGIRVQYF
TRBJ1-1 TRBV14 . CASSQDWATEAFF
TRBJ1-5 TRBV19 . CASSWAGLDQPQHF
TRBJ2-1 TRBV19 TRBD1 CASSISRTGRNEQFF
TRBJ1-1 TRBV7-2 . CASKGGVVGEAFF
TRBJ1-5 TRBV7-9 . CASSLEQGQPQHF
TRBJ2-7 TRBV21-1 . CASSKVGVISSYEQYF
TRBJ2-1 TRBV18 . CASSTPLRDEQFF
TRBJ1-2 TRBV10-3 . CAISESSARSYGYTF
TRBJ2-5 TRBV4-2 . CASSQGDRVTTETQYF
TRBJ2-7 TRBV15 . CATSRDLAYEQYF
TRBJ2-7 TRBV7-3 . CASSLAGSGEQYF
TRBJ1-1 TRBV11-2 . CASSLVGRRTEAFF
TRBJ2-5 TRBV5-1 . CASSPGVQETQYF
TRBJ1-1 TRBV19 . CASSVLWGPKMNTEAFF
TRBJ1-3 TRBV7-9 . CASILPSGRSGNTIYF
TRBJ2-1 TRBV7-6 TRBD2 CASSLATGGLSYNEQFF
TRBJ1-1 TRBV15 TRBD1 CATSRDPQGAGTEAFF
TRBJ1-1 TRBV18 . CASSPPGRLNTEAFF
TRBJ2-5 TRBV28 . CASNLMRGGIQETQYF
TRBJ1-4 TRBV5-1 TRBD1 CASSATGGREKLFF
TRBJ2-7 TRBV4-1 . CASSPGLGHLYEQYF
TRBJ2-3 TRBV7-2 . CASSLISGTDTQYF